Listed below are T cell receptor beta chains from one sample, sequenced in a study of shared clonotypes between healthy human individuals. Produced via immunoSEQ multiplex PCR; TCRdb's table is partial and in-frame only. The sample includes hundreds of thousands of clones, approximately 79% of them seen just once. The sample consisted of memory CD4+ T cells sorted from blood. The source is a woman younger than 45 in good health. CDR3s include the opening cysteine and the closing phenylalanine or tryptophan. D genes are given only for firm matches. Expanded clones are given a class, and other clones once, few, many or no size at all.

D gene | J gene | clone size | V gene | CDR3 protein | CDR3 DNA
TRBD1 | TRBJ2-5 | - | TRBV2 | CASRRGQGMIETQYF | TGTGCCAGCAGGCGGGGACAGGGGATGATCGAGACCCAGTACTTC
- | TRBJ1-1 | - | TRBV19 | CASSGRSWTEAFF | TGTGCCAGTAGTGGGCGGTCGTGGACTGAAGCTTTCTTT
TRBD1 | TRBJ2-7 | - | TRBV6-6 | CATLRDRGSYEQYF | TGTGCCACCCTACGGGACAGGGGTTCCTACGAGCAGTACTTC
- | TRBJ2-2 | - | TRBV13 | CASSGKATLTGELFF | TGTGCCAGCAGCGGAAAGGCGACGCTTACCGGGGAGCTGTTTTTT
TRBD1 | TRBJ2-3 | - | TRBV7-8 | CASSTHRGASTDTQYF | TGTGCCAGCAGCACTCACAGGGGGGCTAGCACAGATACGCAGTATTTT
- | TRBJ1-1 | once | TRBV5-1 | CASSPGWEGTEAFF | TGCGCCAGCAGCCCAGGATGGGAGGGAACTGAAGCTTTCTTT
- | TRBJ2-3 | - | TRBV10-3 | CAISGSRTSDNTDTQYF | TGTGCCATCAGCGGAAGCAGAACATCCGACAACACAGATACGCAGTATTTT
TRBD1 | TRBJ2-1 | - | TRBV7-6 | CASSLSGSTDRGFNEQFF | TGTGCCAGCAGCTTAAGCGGCTCGACGGACAGGGGCTTCAATGAGCAGTTCTTC
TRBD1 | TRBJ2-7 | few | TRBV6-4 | CASRRQGGYEQYF | TGTGCCAGCCGTCGACAGGGTGGTTACGAGCAGTACTTC
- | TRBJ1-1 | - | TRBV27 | CASRGDGLNTEAFF | TGTGCCAGCAGGGGGGACGGACTGAACACTGAAGCTTTCTTT
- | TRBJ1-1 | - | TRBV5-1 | CASSLGLRDTEAFF | TGCGCCAGCAGCTTGGGGCTTCGGGACACTGAAGCTTTCTTT
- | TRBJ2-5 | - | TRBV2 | CASSELDSSRETQYF | TGTGCCAGCAGTGAATTGGACTCTTCAAGGGAGACCCAGTACTTC
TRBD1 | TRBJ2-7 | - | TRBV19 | CASSPGGYYEQYF | TGTGCCAGTAGTCCAGGGGGCTACTACGAGCAGTACTTC
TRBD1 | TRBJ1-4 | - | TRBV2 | CASSGQGFNEKLFF | TGTGCCAGCAGCGGACAGGGGTTTAATGAAAAACTGTTTTTT
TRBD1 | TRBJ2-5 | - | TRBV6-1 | CASSEADREETQYF | TGTGCCAGCAGTGAAGCGGACAGGGAAGAGACCCAGTACTTC
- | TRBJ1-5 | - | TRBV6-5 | CASSYSQGNQPQHF | TGTGCCAGCAGTTACTCGCAGGGAAATCAGCCCCAGCATTTT
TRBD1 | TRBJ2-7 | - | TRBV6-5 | CASSYQGVEQYF | TGTGCCAGCAGTTACCAGGGGGTCGAGCAGTACTTC
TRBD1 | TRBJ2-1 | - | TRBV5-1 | CASRSPGTGLNEQFF | TGCGCCAGCAGGTCTCCGGGGACAGGACTTAATGAGCAGTTCTTC
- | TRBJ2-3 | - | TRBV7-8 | CASSAGQRVLLTDTQYF | TGTGCCAGCAGCGCGGGGCAGCGGGTCTTACTCACAGATACGCAGTATTTT
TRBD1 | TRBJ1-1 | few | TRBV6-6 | CASSRGTGKPEAFF | TGTGCCAGCAGCCGAGGGACAGGCAAACCCGAAGCTTTCTTT
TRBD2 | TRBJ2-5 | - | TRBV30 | CAWSVKLAGDETQYF | TGTGCCTGGAGTGTAAAACTAGCGGGAGATGAGACCCAGTACTTC
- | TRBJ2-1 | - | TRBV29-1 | CSAVQGLAGQGSYNEQFF | TGCAGCGCCGTCCAAGGTCTAGCCGGCCAGGGCTCCTACAATGAGCAGTTCTTC
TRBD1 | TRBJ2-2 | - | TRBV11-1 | CASSPRQGTNTGELFF | TGTGCCAGCAGCCCAAGACAGGGAACGAACACCGGGGAGCTGTTTTTT
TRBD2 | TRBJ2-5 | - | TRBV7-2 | CASSSDALAGRLQETQYF | TGTGCCAGCAGCTCCGATGCTCTAGCGGGAAGACTCCAAGAGACCCAGTACTTC
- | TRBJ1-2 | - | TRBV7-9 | CASSQEGQLFYGYTF | TGTGCCAGCAGCCAAGAAGGACAGTTGTTCTATGGCTACACCTTC
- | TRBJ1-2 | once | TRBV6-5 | CASSYSMGGNGYTF | TGTGCCAGCAGTTACTCGATGGGGGGAAACGGCTACACCTTC
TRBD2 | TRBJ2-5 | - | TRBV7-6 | CASSSGTMRETQYF | TGTGCCAGCAGCTCCGGGACTATGAGGGAGACCCAGTACTTC
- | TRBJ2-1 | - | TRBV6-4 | CASSDSPGGNEQFF | TGTGCCAGCAGTGACTCTCCCGGGGGCAATGAGCAGTTCTTC
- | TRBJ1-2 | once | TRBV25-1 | CASSEERGTYGYTF | TGTGCCAGCAGTGAAGAGAGGGGGACCTATGGCTACACCTTC
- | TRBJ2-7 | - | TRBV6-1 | CASSRIAGAYEQYF | TGTGCCAGCAGTAGAATCGCCGGGGCGTACGAGCAGTACTTC
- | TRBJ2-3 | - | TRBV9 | CASSATTDTQYF | TGTGCCAGCAGCGCGACCACAGATACGCAGTATTTT
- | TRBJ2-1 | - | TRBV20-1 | CSATERYEQFF | TGCAGTGCTACTGAGAGATATGAGCAGTTCTTC
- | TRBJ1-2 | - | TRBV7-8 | CASSPRTSVGYTF | TGTGCCAGCAGCCCCCGGACTAGTGTTGGCTACACCTTC
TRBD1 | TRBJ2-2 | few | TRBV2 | CASRAGTGGNTGELFF | TGTGCCAGCAGGGCCGGGACAGGGGGGAACACCGGGGAGCTGTTTTTT
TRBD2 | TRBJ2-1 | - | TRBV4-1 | CASSQEGLAGTAQFF | TGCGCCAGCAGCCAAGAAGGCCTAGCGGGAACCGCGCAGTTCTTC
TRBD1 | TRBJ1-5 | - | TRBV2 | CASSGQGPSNQPQHF | TGTGCCAGCAGTGGACAGGGACCCAGCAATCAGCCCCAGCATTTT
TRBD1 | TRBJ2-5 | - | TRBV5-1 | CASTQGEETQYF | TGCGCCAGCACCCAGGGGGAAGAGACCCAGTACTTC
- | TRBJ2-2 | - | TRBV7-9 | CASSPNIAGLNTGELFF | TGTGCCAGCTCCCCTAATATTGCAGGTCTAAACACCGGGGAGCTGTTTTTT
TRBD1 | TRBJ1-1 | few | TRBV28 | CASRTGVTEAFF | TGTGCCAGCAGAACAGGGGTAACTGAAGCTTTCTTT